This T cell receptor (beta chain) was retrieved from a study of blood T cell repertoires in COVID-19 (dated by TCRdb to about 2020). About the study as a whole: The collaborator samples originated in the United States, Italy and Spain and spanned the acute and convalescent phases of COVID-19. The material from the prospective study consisted of cDNA or gDNA derived from T cells, B-cell-depleted T cells, or PBMCs. The dataset comprised deeply sampled blood TCRbeta repertoires from subjects exposed to, actively infected with, or recovered from COVID-19. A freely available public database, intended as a resource for researchers studying the immune response to SARS-CoV-2, is where the repertoires were released. The samples were drawn from the first 160 participants of the ongoing ImmuneRACE study and from roughly 1,300 subjects provided by 6 global collaborators. Nearly every sample came with metadata listing a de-identified subject ID, COVID-19 status, age in years and sex. Where available, HLA class I and class II types were obtained from metadata supplied by the sample provider rather than from assay-based typing. General findings and caveats noted by the study authors: How much clinical and demographic metadata was included differed by source and by participant, and the metadata was provided uncurated.

Per the germline V gene, SGHVS is the CDR1 and FNYEAQ is the CDR2. Deletion took 5 bases off V and 0 bases off J, with a span of 14 bases between the germline ends. The CDR3, cysteine through phenylalanine, is 16 amino acids long. The CDR3 DNA has 48 bases and is translated from base 1. Points on this clone: Its recognized antigen is unknown. No per-base quality is available; no much larger clone lies one base away.

The immunoSEQ Assay, a bias-controlled multiplex PCR, was used to amplify TCRbeta CDR3 regions from genomic DNA. Processing in the source paper ran as follows. Nucleated cell counts per sample were estimated from amplification of reference gene primers within the assay. To quantify the absolute abundance of each unique TCRbeta CDR3 rearrangement, sequence reads were collapsed and filtered. For each sample, productive Simpson clonality was calculated by taking the square root of Simpson's diversity index across productive rearrangements. TCRdb stores this immuneACCESS table with in-frame sequences only. Part of the clones is absent; in the studies checked, under half of the shortfall reflects unresolved V genes, and no reason is known for the rest. D and trimming were read from the DNA, whereas the V and J calls and clone size are those reported in that table. In this sample the table shows fewer than 650,000 clones, about 89% of which occur a single time. The ten largest make up about 8% of the sample.

In Seattle, one collaborating source enrolled patients while the infection was active and tracked those patients longitudinally over the course of disease. The collaborating institutions used their own protocols to collect whole blood in K2EDTA tubes. For TCRbeta analysis, collaborator samples were shipped as frozen whole blood, as isolated PBMCs, or as DNA extracted from either sample type. The sequencing input was peripheral blood. The receptor comes from a woman aged 45-65 years with COVID-19, enrolled during active disease. This sequence uses TRBV7-6 and TRBJ1-3, and the D gene may be TRBD1, 6 bases matching. Read as DNA, the sequence is TGTGCCAGCAGCCGGGGACACGACCTCTCTGGAAACACCATATATTTT. Its protein is CASSRGHDLSGNTIYF.